This record covers a single TCR beta chain. TCRdb keeps only in-frame clones here, not all; method: immunoSEQ multiplex PCR. In the table there are approximately 280,000 clones, 85% to 90% of which are singletons. Trimming stripped 4 bases from V and 8 bases from J, with 10 bases between. CDR1 is SGHDT and CDR2 is YYEEEE in the germline V gene. This CDR3 contains 12 residues. This entry belongs to a study of blood T cell repertoires in COVID-19. The wider study: Samples came from the United States, Italy and Spain, spanning acute and convalescent COVID-19. T cells, B-cell-depleted T cells, or PBMCs provided the cDNA or gDNA that served as material.

This TCR was sampled from a man aged 35-49 years with acute or convalescent COVID-19. Source material: peripheral blood. The chain couples TRBV5-6 to TRBJ2-1, with D uncertain. CDR3 nucleotide sequence: TGTGCCAGCAGCCTTAGAGGTTATGAGCAGTTCTTC. Protein product: CASSLRGYEQFF.